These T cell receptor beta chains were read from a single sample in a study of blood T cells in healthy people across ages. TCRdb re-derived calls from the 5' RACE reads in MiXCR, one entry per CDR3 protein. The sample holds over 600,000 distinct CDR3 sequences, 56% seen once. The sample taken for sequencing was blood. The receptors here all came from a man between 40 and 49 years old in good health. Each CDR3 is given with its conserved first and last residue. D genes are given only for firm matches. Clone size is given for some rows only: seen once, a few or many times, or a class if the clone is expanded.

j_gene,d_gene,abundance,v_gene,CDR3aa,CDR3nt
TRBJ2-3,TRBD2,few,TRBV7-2,CASSLGAGGETDTQYF,TGTGCCAGCAGCTTAGGAGCGGGAGGGGAGACAGATACGCAGTATTTT
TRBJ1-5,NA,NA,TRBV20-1,CSARDWGGNQPQHF,TGCAGTGCTAGAGATTGGGGAGGCAATCAGCCCCAGCATTTT
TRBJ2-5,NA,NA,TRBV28,CASSSYGGFAQETQYF,TGTGCCAGCAGTTCGTATGGGGGGTTTGCCCAAGAGACCCAGTACTTC
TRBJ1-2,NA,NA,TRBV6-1,CASSEAWHGYTF,TGTGCCAGCAGTGAAGCATGGCATGGCTACACCTTC
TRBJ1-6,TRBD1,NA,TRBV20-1,CSASWGQTNSPLHF,TGCAGTGCTAGTTGGGGACAGACGAATTCACCCCTCCACTTT
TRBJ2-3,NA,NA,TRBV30,CAWSVLVPLSTDTQYF,TGTGCCTGGAGTGTACTCGTCCCTCTTAGTACAGATACGCAGTATTTT
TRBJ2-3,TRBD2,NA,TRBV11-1,CASSLWREGSTDTQYF,TGTGCCAGCAGCTTGTGGCGGGAGGGGTCCACAGATACGCAGTATTTT
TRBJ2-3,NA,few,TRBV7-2,CASSQGGGDTQYF,TGTGCCAGCAGCCAGGGGGGGGGAGATACGCAGTATTTT
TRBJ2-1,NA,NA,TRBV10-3,CAIRVTGYYNEQFF,TGTGCCATCCGTGTGACAGGCTACTACAATGAGCAGTTCTTC
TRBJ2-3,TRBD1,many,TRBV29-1,CSTRDRGNTQYF,TGCAGCACCCGGGACAGGGGAAATACGCAGTATTTT
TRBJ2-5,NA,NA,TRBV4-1,CASSQGQKWGETQYF,TGCGCCAGCAGCCAAGGGCAGAAGTGGGGAGAGACCCAGTACTTC
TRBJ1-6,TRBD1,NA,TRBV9,CASSPTPDRGISLHF,TGTGCCAGCAGCCCGACTCCGGACAGGGGGATATCCCTCCACTTT
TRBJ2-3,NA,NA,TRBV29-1,CSSRQGTGADTQYF,TGCAGCTCTCGACAGGGTACGGGGGCAGATACGCAGTATTTT
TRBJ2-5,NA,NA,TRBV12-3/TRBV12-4,CASSFLQGPQETQYF,TGTGCCAGCAGTTTTCTTCAGGGACCCCAAGAGACCCAGTACTTC
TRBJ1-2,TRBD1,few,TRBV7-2,CASSVNRGNYGYTF,TGTGCCAGCAGCGTCAACAGGGGTAACTATGGCTACACCTTC
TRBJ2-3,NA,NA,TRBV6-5,CASSSSRGGPDTQYF,TGTGCCAGCAGCTCCTCCAGAGGAGGCCCGGATACGCAGTATTTT
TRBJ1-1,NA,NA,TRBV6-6,CAITGGTWNTEAFF,TGTGCCATCACCGGCGGCACCTGGAACACTGAAGCTTTCTTT
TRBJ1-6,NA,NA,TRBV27,CASSQNRGRSDNSPLHF,TGTGCCAGCAGTCAAAACCGCGGGAGGAGCGATAATTCACCCCTCCACTTT
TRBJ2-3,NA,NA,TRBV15,CATSTTADGGSLSTDTQYF,TGTGCCACCAGCACCACCGCGGACGGGGGATCCCTGAGCACAGATACGCAGTATTTT
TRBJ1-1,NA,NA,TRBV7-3,CASSVYKDTEAFF,TGTGCCAGCAGCGTATATAAGGACACTGAAGCTTTCTTT
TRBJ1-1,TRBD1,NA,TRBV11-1,CASSSQGFAEAFF,TGTGCCAGCAGCTCACAGGGGTTCGCTGAAGCTTTCTTT
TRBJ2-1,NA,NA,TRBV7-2,CASSPPQGGYNEQFF,TGTGCCAGCAGCCCCCCCCAGGGGGGTTACAATGAGCAGTTCTTC
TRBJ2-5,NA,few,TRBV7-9,CASSSISGSKQETQYF,TGTGCCAGCAGCTCCATTAGTGGCAGCAAGCAAGAGACCCAGTACTTC
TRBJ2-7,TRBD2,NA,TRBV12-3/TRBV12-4,CASSLLASGSYEQYF,TGTGCCAGCAGTTTATTGGCTAGCGGGAGTTACGAGCAGTACTTC
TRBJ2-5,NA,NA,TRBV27,CASSYRQTQETQYF,TGTGCCAGCAGTTACCGACAGACCCAAGAGACCCAGTACTTC
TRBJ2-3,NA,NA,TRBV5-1,CASSSGMRTDTQYF,TGCGCCAGCAGCTCTGGGATGAGAACAGATACGCAGTATTTT
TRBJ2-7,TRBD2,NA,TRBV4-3,CASSQDLLAGGPNEQYF,TGCGCCAGCAGCCAAGATCTGCTAGCGGGAGGGCCCAACGAGCAGTACTTC